This passage covers 28 T cell receptor beta chains from one sample sequenced in a study of CD8+ T cells in alopecia areata. Extracted from the samples, RNA was reverse transcribed into cDNA to serve as the sequencing template. Assay used: immunoSEQ multiplex PCR; TCRdb lists only in-frame clones, some missing. Of around 160,000 clones listed, 87% are singletons. The sample consisted of CD8+ T cells sorted from blood, taken at week 0. The receptor set was obtained from a human donor with alopecia areata.

The V gene is TRBV6-5, the J gene TRBJ2-7; D is unclear. V was shortened by 2 bases and J by 0 bases, with 11 bases between the two germline ends. Germline values: CDR1 MNHEY, CDR2 SVGAGI. The CDR3 is 15 amino acids. The CDR3 DNA sequence: TGTGCCAGCAGTTACGTTCAAGCCTCCTCCTACGAGCAGTACTTC. This encodes CASSYVQASSYEQYF.

This clone was seen once. The chain carries TRBV11-2 and TRBJ1-2, with 8 nucleotides matching TRBD1. The CDR3 extends over 18 amino acids. Per germline, CDR1 SGHAT and CDR2 FQNNGV. The ends lost 0 bases at V and 4 bases at J; junction bases unmatched: 13. In DNA form, the CDR3 reads TGTGCCAGCAGCTTAGATCCTGCCCCGGCAGGGGGCTTCTATGGCTACACCTTC. It specifies CASSLDPAPAGGFYGYTF.

This clone was seen once. The chain has TRBV11-2 and TRBJ2-5; D is uncertain. The V gene lost 4 bases and the J gene lost 5 bases, with 8 bases spanning the gap. The CDR3 consists of 12 residues. Germline V lookup: CDR1 SGHAT, CDR2 FQNNGV. The CDR3 loop reads CASSSLWETQYF. The CDR3 region has the DNA TGTGCCAGCAGCTCCTTATGGGAGACCCAGTACTTC.

Here the CDR3 DNA reads TGTGCCAGCAGCCGTACTGGAGAGACCTACGAGCAGTACTTC. Translation gives CASSRTGETYEQYF. V usage is TRBV13 and J usage is TRBJ2-7; D is unresolved. Per germline, CDR1 PRHDT and CDR2 FYEKMQ (reference sequence). Trimming cost V 5 bases and J 2 bases, with 13 bases left between them. This CDR3 has 14 amino acids.

The chain has TRBV7-8 and TRBJ2-1; D unresolved. V lost 4 bases and J lost 0, with 4 bases in between. Germline assignment: CDR1 SGHVS and CDR2 FQNEAQ. There are 13 residues in the CDR3. CDR3 loop: CASSSSSYNEQFF. CDR3 bases: TGTGCCAGCAGCTCAAGCTCCTACAATGAGCAGTTCTTC.

The chain links TRBV11-2 to TRBJ2-7, with TRBD2 identical over 10 bases. Losses at the gene ends were 2 bases for V and 0 bases for J; bases not matched to a gene: 7. The CDR3 covers 17 residues. Germline CDR1 and CDR2: SGHAT and FQNNGV. The CDR3 protein is CASSLPSGGPVSYEQYF. DNA of the CDR3: TGTGCCAGCAGCTTACCTAGCGGGGGCCCCGTCTCCTACGAGCAGTACTTC.

The chain couples TRBV11-2 to TRBJ2-7; 10 positions agree with TRBD2. V lost 0 bases and J lost 2; bases outside the gene matches: 4. CDR1 SGHAT and CDR2 FQNNGV come from the germline V gene. The CDR3 runs 16 residues. The chain's CDR3 is CASSLEHSGGTYEQYF. In DNA form, the CDR3 reads TGTGCCAGCAGCTTAGAACATAGCGGGGGGACCTACGAGCAGTACTTC.

This clone was detected a few times. This chain links TRBV5-4 with TRBJ2-7, with 9 bases fitting TRBD1. Germline CDR1 SGHNT, CDR2 YYREEE (reference sequence). V trimming: 3 bases; J trimming: 6 bases; junction bases outside the gene matches: 7. This CDR3 spans 14 amino acids. DNA for the CDR3: TGTGCCAGCAGCTGGGGGACAGGGTCGAGCGAGCAGTACTTC. Its protein is CASSWGTGSSEQYF.

The table lists this clone with a count of one. This sequence joins TRBV29-1 and TRBJ2-7; TRBD1 matches at 9 bases. In germline, CDR1 is SQVTM, CDR2 ANQGSEA. V was clipped by 6 bases and J by 5 bases; unmatched bases: 8. The CDR3 is 13 residues long. This CDR3 is CSVLHRGRDEQYF. DNA for the CDR3: TGCAGCGTACTTCACAGGGGGCGGGACGAGCAGTACTTC.

The rearrangement uses TRBV27 and TRBJ2-7; D might be TRBD2 (5 bases). The CDR3 length is 14 residues. The V and J ends lost 0 bases and 6 bases respectively, with 12 bases between them. Germline CDR1 is MNHEY and CDR2 is SMNVEV (reference sequence). Written as DNA, the CDR3 is TGTGCCAGCAGTTTATCCCTCGGTGGGAGCGAGCAGTACTTC. This translates into CASSLSLGGSEQYF.

The chain uses TRBV7-2 and TRBJ1-1, with no clear D. Trimming cost V 0 bases and J 4 bases, with 9 bases left between them. CDR1 and CDR2 from the germline V gene are SGHTA and FQGNSA. CDR3 length: 14 amino acids. CDR3 residues: CASSLAVFLTEAFF. CDR3 coding DNA: TGTGCCAGCAGCTTAGCGGTATTTCTCACTGAAGCTTTCTTT.

The rearrangement links TRBV25-1 to TRBJ1-5; D ambiguous. The CDR3 length is 14 residues. Trimming took off 3 bases at V and 3 bases at J, with 9 bases between the two ends. The germline V gene has CDR1 MGHDK and CDR2 SYGVNS. CDR3 residues: CASSEYSLNQPQHF. CDR3 sequence (DNA): TGTGCCAGCAGTGAGTACAGCCTCAATCAGCCCCAGCATTTT.

This chain connects TRBV5-4 to TRBJ2-3; maybe TRBD2 (5 bases). In germline, CDR1 is SGHNT, CDR2 YYREEE (reference sequence). The CDR3 has 15 residues. V was pared by 4 bases and J by 2 bases, with 14 bases between. CDR3 sequence reads: CASSPNPGYTDTQYF. In DNA, the CDR3 is TGTGCCAGCAGCCCTAACCCGGGGTACACAGATACGCAGTATTTT.

J is TRBJ2-3 and V is TRBV30, with 14 bases lining up with TRBD2. Germline lookup yields CDR1 GTSNPN and CDR2 SVGIG (reference sequence). Losses at the gene ends were 1 base for V and 1 base for J; bases not matched to a gene: 4. The CDR3 covers 17 residues. CDR3 sequence: CAWSGGTSGRRTDTQYF. DNA of the CDR3: TGTGCCTGGAGTGGCGGGACTAGCGGGAGACGCACAGATACGCAGTATTTT.

This chain uses TRBV6-5 with TRBJ2-7, with TRBD1 as a possible D gene (6 bases). Trimming shortened V by 6 bases and J by 5 bases, and 17 bases separated the two germline ends. The CDR3 is 14 amino acids. Per germline, CDR1 MNHEY and CDR2 SVGAGI. CDR3 nucleotide sequence: TGTGCCAGCAGCCTATCTACAGGGTTTCACGAGCAGTACTTC. Its protein product is CASSLSTGFHEQYF.

This sequence joins TRBV7-9 and TRBJ1-1; D not resolved. Trimming stripped 5 bases from V and 8 bases from J, with 12 bases between. CDR1 is SEHNR, CDR2 FQNEAQ, per germline (reference sequence). The CDR3 runs to 12 residues. CDR3 loop: CASSPSSGEAFF. The CDR3 bases are TGTGCCAGCAGCCCATCCTCGGGGGAAGCTTTCTTT. Complete variable domain (other parts from reference TRBV7-9 and TRBJ1-1): DTGVSQNPRHKITKRGQNVTFRCDPISEHNRLYWYRQTLGQGPEFLTYFQNEAQLEKSRLLSDRFSAERPKGSFSTLEIQRTEQGDSAMYLCASSPSSGEAFFGQGTRLTVV.

This chain connects TRBV2 to TRBJ1-2; D is ambiguous. Per germline, CDR1 SNHLY and CDR2 FYNNEI. The CDR3 runs to 11 residues. Trimming removed 7 bases at V and 4 bases at J, with 7 bases between. The CDR3 coding sequence is TGTGCCAGCAAGAACAGCTATGGCTACACCTTC. Translation gives CASKNSYGYTF.

V is TRBV27 and J is TRBJ2-7, with no clear D. Per germline, CDR1 MNHEY and CDR2 SMNVEV (reference sequence). The ends were cut back, 6 bases at V and 2 bases at J, with 8 bases in the middle. The CDR3 is 12 amino acids. The CDR3 reads CASRTDPYEQYF. The CDR3 nucleotides read TGTGCCAGCAGAACAGACCCCTACGAGCAGTACTTC.

Only a few counts were recorded for this clone. This chain connects TRBV29-1 to TRBJ2-3, with D maybe TRBD2 (7 bases). The CDR3 runs 11 residues. The ends were cut back, 3 bases at V and 11 bases at J, with 12 bases in the middle. The germline gives CDR1 SQVTM, CDR2 ANQGSEA. CDR3 region: CSVDSGGGQYF. The CDR3 coding sequence is TGCAGCGTTGATTCGGGGGGCGGGCAGTATTTT.

The chain links TRBV9 to TRBJ2-7; no definite D call. The V gene lost 1 base and the J gene lost 5 bases, with 10 bases spanning the gap. CDR3 length: 13 residues. Germline CDR1 is SGDLS and CDR2 is YYNGEE. Written as DNA, the CDR3 is TGTGCCAGCAGCGTATCAATTGGAGACGAGCAGTACTTC. As protein: CASSVSIGDEQYF.

The chain links TRBV19 to TRBJ2-3; unclear D gene. Germline CDR1 reads LNHDA; CDR2 reads SQIVND (reference sequence). The CDR3 consists of 15 residues. The V gene lost 4 bases and the J gene lost 5 bases, with 16 bases spanning the gap. CDR3 in DNA: TGTGCCAGTAGTACCTCCTTAGCTTTCATAGATACGCAGTATTTT. Its protein is CASSTSLAFIDTQYF. The full variable domain, with the rest looked up from reference TRBV19 and TRBJ2-3, is DGGITQSPKYLFRKEGQNVTLSCEQNLNHDAMYWYRQDPGQGLRLIYYSQIVNDFQKGDIAEGYSVSREKKESFPLTVTSAQKNPTAFYLCASSTSLAFIDTQYFGPGTRLTVL.

This chain joins TRBV7-2 and TRBJ2-7, with D hard to call. Deletions cut 1 base from V and 2 bases from J, with 12 bases between. Germline V gene data show CDR1 as SGHTA and CDR2 as FQGNSA. This CDR3 is 15 amino acids long. CDR3 in DNA: TGTGCCAGCAGCTTAGAGCTCGGGTCAGCCTACGAGCAGTACTTC. It yields the protein CASSLELGSAYEQYF.

The chain employs TRBV15 and TRBJ2-3; TRBD2 agrees at 13 bases. In germline, CDR1 is LNHNV, CDR2 YYDKDF (reference sequence). Trimming took 3 bases from V and 0 from J; bases not matched to a gene: 18. The CDR3 spans 22 residues. Here the CDR3 DNA reads TGTGCCACCAGCAGCGCGGACATCACGAGGACTAGCGGGAGTGCTAGCACAGATACGCAGTATTTT. The encoded protein is CATSSADITRTSGSASTDTQYF.

This clone has more than one count but fewer than ten. The V call is TRBV6-1, the J call TRBJ2-7, with D possibly TRBD1 on 7 matching bases. Trimming shortened V by 3 bases and J by 2 bases, and 20 bases separated the two germline ends. Germline V CDR1 and CDR2: MNHNS, SASEGT. The CDR3 consists of 17 residues. The CDR3 nucleotides are TGTGCCAGCAGTGAGACCCCGGAGGGGGACAGTACCTACGAGCAGTACTTC. Translation gives CASSETPEGDSTYEQYF.

Only one count was recorded for this clone. The V call is TRBV19, the J call TRBJ2-7; 11 bases are a match to TRBD2. The V and J ends lost 5 bases and 1 base, in that order; junction bases with no gene match: 4. The length of the CDR3 is 15 residues. Germline V gives CDR1 LNHDA, CDR2 SQIVND (reference sequence). The CDR3 spells CASSPLAGASYEQYF. In DNA form, the CDR3 reads TGTGCCAGTAGTCCACTAGCGGGAGCTTCCTACGAGCAGTACTTC.

V and J are TRBV29-1 and TRBJ1-2; D uncertain. Trimming pared 2 bases from V and 4 bases from J, leaving 5 bases between. The CDR3 is made up of 11 amino acids. Germline values: CDR1 SQVTM, CDR2 ANQGSEA. The CDR3 protein is CSVERSYGYTF. CDR3 DNA sequence: TGCAGCGTTGAAAGAAGCTATGGCTACACCTTC.

This chain links TRBV6-6 with TRBJ2-1, with D unresolved. V lost 7 bases and J 5 bases, leaving 9 bases between the germline ends. The germline V gene encodes CDR1 MNHNY and CDR2 SVGAGI (reference sequence). This CDR3 spans 12 amino acids. The CDR3 DNA reads as TGTGCCAGCACTCCAGACCACAATGAGCAGTTCTTC. It translates to CASTPDHNEQFF.

The CDR3, as DNA: TGTGCCATCTCGGGAGGGGTACAAGAGACCCAGTACTTC. This gives the protein CAISGGVQETQYF. The gene calls are TRBV10-3 and TRBJ2-5; 8 bases match TRBD2. This CDR3 comprises 13 residues. Per germline, CDR1 ENHRY and CDR2 SYGVKD. V lost 8 bases and J lost 2; bases outside the gene matches: 4.